In this sample, the clone carrying this TCR beta chain turned up a few times. Its antigen is still unknown. The data belong to a study of immune evolution from preneoplasia to lung adenocarcinoma. Study results and caveats: Normal lung had the highest top T cell clone frequencies.

Looked up from germline, CDR1 is MGHRA and CDR2 is YSYEKL. With 4 bases removed from V and 2 bases from J, the gap between germline ends came to 14 bases. The CDR3 is 15 amino acids. The repertoire was sequenced with immunoSEQ multiplex PCR; TCRdb's copy has only in-frame clones and lacks some. The data show roughly 4,700 clones, 85% to 90% seen once. Sequenced material: FFPE atypical adenomatous hyperplasia tissue from the lung. Specified subset: atypical adenomatous hyperplasia (AAH), lung preneoplasia. The chain combines TRBV4-1 with TRBJ1-2, with D unclear. This TCR was recovered from a person between 70 and 80 years old with lung adenocarcinoma. DNA of the CDR3: TGCGCCAGCAGCCTTGCGGAAGGCGTCAACTATGGCTACACCTTC. Its protein product is CASSLAEGVNYGYTF.